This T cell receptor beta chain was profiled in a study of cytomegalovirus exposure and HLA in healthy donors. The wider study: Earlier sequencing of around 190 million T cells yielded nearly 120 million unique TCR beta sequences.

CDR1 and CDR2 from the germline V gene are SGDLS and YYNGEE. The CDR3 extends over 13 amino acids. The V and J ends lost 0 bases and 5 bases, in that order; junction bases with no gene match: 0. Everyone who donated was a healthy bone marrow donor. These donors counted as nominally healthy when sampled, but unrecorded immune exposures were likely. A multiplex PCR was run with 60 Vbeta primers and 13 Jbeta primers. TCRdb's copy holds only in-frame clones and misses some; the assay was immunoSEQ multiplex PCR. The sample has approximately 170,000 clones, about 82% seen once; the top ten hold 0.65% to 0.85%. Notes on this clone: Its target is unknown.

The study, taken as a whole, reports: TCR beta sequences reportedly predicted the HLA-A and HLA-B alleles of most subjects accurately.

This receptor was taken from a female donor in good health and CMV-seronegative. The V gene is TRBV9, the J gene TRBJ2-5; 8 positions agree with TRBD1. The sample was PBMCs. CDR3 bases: TGTGCCAGCAGCGTAGACAGGGGGGAGACCCAGTACTTC. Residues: CASSVDRGETQYF.